These T cell receptor beta chains were read from a single sample in a study of persistence of HIV-infected CD4 T cells. This table comes from immunoSEQ multiplex PCR, and its TCRdb copy is limited to in-frame clones, with some not included. The data show about 37,000 clones, with 65% to 85% seen just once and less than 2% held by the top ten. Antigens of these TCRs are unknown. The sample here was CD4+ T cells sorted from PBMCs after roughly 18-hour stimulation, taken from a patient who received antiretroviral therapy. The receptors were sampled from an adult man with HIV who was CMV-seropositive. Each CDR3 is given with its conserved first and last residue. Fields, in order: D gene, V gene, clone size, J gene, CDR3 length, CDR3 DNA, CDR3 protein. A D gene is named only where the DNA matches it firmly. Where a row states a size, it is once, few, many or the class of an expanded clone; other rows omit it.

d_gene: -; v_gene: TRBV9; abundance: -; j_gene: TRBJ1-1; len: 16; CDR3nt: TGTGCCAGCAGCCCTGGGACCGCCTTCAGGGGAACTGAAGCTTTCTTT; CDR3aa: CASSPGTAFRGTEAFF
d_gene: -; v_gene: TRBV5-4; abundance: once; j_gene: TRBJ1-2; len: 12; CDR3nt: TGTGCCAGCAGCTTGGATTCTTATGGCTACACCTTC; CDR3aa: CASSLDSYGYTF
d_gene: -; v_gene: TRBV7-2; abundance: -; j_gene: TRBJ1-6; len: 13; CDR3nt: TGTGCCAGCAGCTTCCGACAGAATTCACCCCTCCACTTT; CDR3aa: CASSFRQNSPLHF
d_gene: -; v_gene: TRBV24-1; abundance: -; j_gene: TRBJ1-4; len: 15; CDR3nt: TGTGCCACCAGTGATTTCGACAGCGGTAATGAAAAACTGTTTTTT; CDR3aa: CATSDFDSGNEKLFF
d_gene: -; v_gene: TRBV6-5; abundance: -; j_gene: TRBJ1-1; len: 15; CDR3nt: TGTGCCAGCAGTCCGGCCGGGACGATGAACACTGAAGCTTTCTTT; CDR3aa: CASSPAGTMNTEAFF
d_gene: TRBD1; v_gene: TRBV7-8; abundance: few; j_gene: TRBJ1-4; len: 14; CDR3nt: TGTGCCAGCAGCTTAGGTGGACAGGGAGAAAAACTGTTTTTT; CDR3aa: CASSLGGQGEKLFF
d_gene: -; v_gene: TRBV28; abundance: -; j_gene: TRBJ1-5; len: 15; CDR3nt: TGTGCCAGCAGTTCCCACCAGGGTAGCAATCAGCCCCAGCATTTT; CDR3aa: CASSSHQGSNQPQHF
d_gene: TRBD2; v_gene: TRBV19; abundance: -; j_gene: TRBJ2-1; len: 21; CDR3nt: TGTGCCAGTAGTCACGAAGTCGGGAGGGCTAGCGGGGTTGGCTCCTACAATGAGCAGTTCTTC; CDR3aa: CASSHEVGRASGVGSYNEQFF
d_gene: -; v_gene: TRBV5-6; abundance: -; j_gene: TRBJ1-2; len: 16; CDR3nt: TGTGCCAGCAGCTTGTTGGTGGGCGGGCCGACCTATGGCTACACCTTC; CDR3aa: CASSLLVGGPTYGYTF
d_gene: TRBD1; v_gene: TRBV9; abundance: -; j_gene: TRBJ1-4; len: 15; CDR3nt: TGTGCCAGCAGCGTAGCGGGACAGCTTAATGAAAAACTGTTTTTT; CDR3aa: CASSVAGQLNEKLFF
d_gene: -; v_gene: TRBV20-1; abundance: -; j_gene: TRBJ1-1; len: 11; CDR3nt: TGCAGTGCCCTTCTGACCACTGAAGCTTTCTTT; CDR3aa: CSALLTTEAFF
d_gene: -; v_gene: TRBV6-6; abundance: -; j_gene: TRBJ1-3; len: 14; CDR3nt: TGTGCCAGCAGTTTCGAGGGCTCTGGAAACACCATATATTTT; CDR3aa: CASSFEGSGNTIYF
d_gene: -; v_gene: TRBV24-1; abundance: -; j_gene: TRBJ2-3; len: 15; CDR3nt: TGTGCCACCAGTGACTCTAGACAGGTCACAGATACGCAGTATTTT; CDR3aa: CATSDSRQVTDTQYF
d_gene: -; v_gene: TRBV30; abundance: -; j_gene: TRBJ1-2; len: 12; CDR3nt: TGTGCCTGGAGTGCCCCCGTTAGCGGCTACACCTTC; CDR3aa: CAWSAPVSGYTF
d_gene: -; v_gene: TRBV9; abundance: -; j_gene: TRBJ2-5; len: 15; CDR3nt: TGTGCCAGCAGCGCAGCGGGACACCTTCAAGAGACCCAGTACTTC; CDR3aa: CASSAAGHLQETQYF
d_gene: TRBD2; v_gene: TRBV5-6; abundance: -; j_gene: TRBJ2-1; len: 15; CDR3nt: TGTGCCAGCAGCGTGACTAGCGGGGGATACAATGAGCAGTTCTTC; CDR3aa: CASSVTSGGYNEQFF
d_gene: -; v_gene: TRBV20-1; abundance: few; j_gene: TRBJ1-1; len: 12; CDR3nt: TGCAGTGCTAGTGGGGGGAACACTGAAGCTTTCTTT; CDR3aa: CSASGGNTEAFF
d_gene: -; v_gene: TRBV27; abundance: -; j_gene: TRBJ2-1; len: 13; CDR3nt: TGTGCCAGCGGATCTAACAGGGCTAATGAGCAGTTCTTC; CDR3aa: CASGSNRANEQFF
d_gene: -; v_gene: TRBV7-9; abundance: -; j_gene: TRBJ2-1; len: 16; CDR3nt: TGTGCCAGCAGTTTACGCCCGGCCGGGGGCCTGGATGAGCAGTTCTTC; CDR3aa: CASSLRPAGGLDEQFF
d_gene: -; v_gene: TRBV3-1/TRBV3-2; abundance: -; j_gene: TRBJ2-2; len: 11; CDR3nt: TGTGCCAGCAGAATGACCGGGGAGCTGTTTTTT; CDR3aa: CASRMTGELFF
d_gene: TRBD1; v_gene: TRBV2; abundance: few; j_gene: TRBJ1-5; len: 14; CDR3nt: TGTGCCAGCACGGGTGGACAGGCCGGTCAGCCCCAGCATTTT; CDR3aa: CASTGGQAGQPQHF
d_gene: -; v_gene: TRBV5-1; abundance: -; j_gene: TRBJ2-7; len: 11; CDR3nt: TGCGCCAGCAGCCAGGCCACCGAGCAGTACTTC; CDR3aa: CASSQATEQYF
d_gene: -; v_gene: TRBV29-1; abundance: -; j_gene: TRBJ1-5; len: 13; CDR3nt: TGCAGCGTTAGCAGGGCATGGAATCAGCCCCAGCATTTT; CDR3aa: CSVSRAWNQPQHF
d_gene: -; v_gene: TRBV5-6; abundance: -; j_gene: TRBJ1-4; len: 17; CDR3nt: TGTGCCAGCAGCGCCGCGGGGAGGGCCGCTGGGTATGAAAAACTGTTTTTT; CDR3aa: CASSAAGRAAGYEKLFF
d_gene: -; v_gene: TRBV7-9; abundance: few; j_gene: TRBJ1-2; len: 14; CDR3nt: TGTGCCAGCAGTCTTACCGGGACGCTGGATGGCTACACCTTC; CDR3aa: CASSLTGTLDGYTF
d_gene: -; v_gene: TRBV5-1; abundance: -; j_gene: TRBJ2-1; len: 14; CDR3nt: TGCGCCAGCAGCTTGGAGCTGGGGCAGAATGAGCAGTTCTTC; CDR3aa: CASSLELGQNEQFF
d_gene: -; v_gene: TRBV6-5; abundance: -; j_gene: TRBJ2-7; len: 15; CDR3nt: TGTGCCAGCAGAGCGGACACCTCCATCTCCTACGAGCAGTACTTC; CDR3aa: CASRADTSISYEQYF
d_gene: -; v_gene: TRBV2; abundance: -; j_gene: TRBJ2-2; len: 12; CDR3nt: TGTGCCAGCAGGGGTTCCCTGGGGGAGCTGTTTTTT; CDR3aa: CASRGSLGELFF
d_gene: -; v_gene: TRBV10-1; abundance: -; j_gene: TRBJ2-1; len: 12; CDR3nt: TGCGCCAGCAGTGAGTCTAAAAATGAGCAGTTCTTC; CDR3aa: CASSESKNEQFF
d_gene: -; v_gene: TRBV20-1; abundance: -; j_gene: TRBJ2-1; len: 15; CDR3nt: TGCAGTGCTAGTAGGTCCCAGGCCGGGCTGAATGAGCAGTTCTTC; CDR3aa: CSASRSQAGLNEQFF
d_gene: TRBD1; v_gene: TRBV2; abundance: -; j_gene: TRBJ1-4; len: 15; CDR3nt: TGTGCCAGCAGTGGGGGGGGACAGTTAAATGAAAAACTGTTTTTT; CDR3aa: CASSGGGQLNEKLFF
d_gene: -; v_gene: TRBV28; abundance: few; j_gene: TRBJ1-5; len: 14; CDR3nt: TGTGCCAGCAGTTTTCAACCGAGCAATCAGCCCCAGCATTTT; CDR3aa: CASSFQPSNQPQHF
d_gene: TRBD1; v_gene: TRBV9; abundance: few; j_gene: TRBJ2-2; len: 14; CDR3nt: TGTGCCAGCGACGGACAGGGAAGCGGCGGGGAGCTGTTTTTT; CDR3aa: CASDGQGSGGELFF
d_gene: -; v_gene: TRBV30; abundance: -; j_gene: TRBJ2-6; len: 16; CDR3nt: TGTGCCTGGAGTGGATTAAGGGGGACTGGGGCCAACGTCCTGACTTTC; CDR3aa: CAWSGLRGTGANVLTF
d_gene: -; v_gene: TRBV6-5; abundance: few; j_gene: TRBJ1-1; len: 14; CDR3nt: TGTGCCAGCAGTTACGCCGACATGAACACTGAAGCTTTCTTT; CDR3aa: CASSYADMNTEAFF
d_gene: TRBD1; v_gene: TRBV7-3; abundance: -; j_gene: TRBJ1-5; len: 13; CDR3nt: TGTGCCAGCAGCGTAGACAGGGATCAGCCCCAGCATTTT; CDR3aa: CASSVDRDQPQHF
d_gene: -; v_gene: TRBV7-9; abundance: -; j_gene: TRBJ1-2; len: 13; CDR3nt: TGTGCCAGCAGCCCGGACAGCATCTATGGCTACACCTTC; CDR3aa: CASSPDSIYGYTF
d_gene: -; v_gene: TRBV6-5; abundance: -; j_gene: TRBJ1-5; len: 15; CDR3nt: TGTGCCAGCAGATGGATCGGACAGCAGAATCAGCCCCAGCATTTT; CDR3aa: CASRWIGQQNQPQHF
d_gene: -; v_gene: TRBV3-1/TRBV3-2; abundance: once; j_gene: TRBJ1-4; len: 17; CDR3nt: TGTGCCAGCAGCCAAGACGCTAGGATCGACAATAATGAAAAACTGTTTTTT; CDR3aa: CASSQDARIDNNEKLFF
d_gene: -; v_gene: TRBV4-1; abundance: -; j_gene: TRBJ1-2; len: 13; CDR3nt: TGCGCCAGCAGCCAGGAAGTTAACTATGGCTACACCTTC; CDR3aa: CASSQEVNYGYTF
d_gene: -; v_gene: TRBV6-6; abundance: -; j_gene: TRBJ2-7; len: 16; CDR3nt: TGTGCCAGCAGTCCCCCGATGCAGGGTCGACTATACGAGCAGTACTTC; CDR3aa: CASSPPMQGRLYEQYF
d_gene: -; v_gene: TRBV6-5; abundance: -; j_gene: TRBJ2-6; len: 13; CDR3nt: TGTGCCAGCGGACAACGAGGGGCCAACGTCCTGACTTTC; CDR3aa: CASGQRGANVLTF
d_gene: -; v_gene: TRBV6-5; abundance: -; j_gene: TRBJ2-1; len: 12; CDR3nt: TGTGCCAGCAAGAGCTCCTACAATGAGCAGTTCTTC; CDR3aa: CASKSSYNEQFF
d_gene: TRBD1; v_gene: TRBV30; abundance: -; j_gene: TRBJ1-2; len: 13; CDR3nt: TGTGCCTGGAACATCGACAGGGGCGGTGGCTACACCTTC; CDR3aa: CAWNIDRGGGYTF
d_gene: -; v_gene: TRBV9; abundance: -; j_gene: TRBJ2-2; len: 14; CDR3nt: TGTGCCAGCAAGACGGGTGGGGGCACCGGGGAGCTGTTTTTT; CDR3aa: CASKTGGGTGELFF
d_gene: TRBD1; v_gene: TRBV24-1; abundance: -; j_gene: TRBJ2-2; len: 14; CDR3nt: TGTGCCACCGCGGGACAGGGTAACACCGGGGAGCTGTTTTTT; CDR3aa: CATAGQGNTGELFF
d_gene: -; v_gene: TRBV2; abundance: -; j_gene: TRBJ2-3; len: 13; CDR3nt: TGTGCCAGCAGTCCCCCGGGTTCAGATACGCAGTATTTT; CDR3aa: CASSPPGSDTQYF
d_gene: TRBD1; v_gene: TRBV6-5; abundance: -; j_gene: TRBJ1-1; len: 15; CDR3nt: TGTGCCAGCAGTTCTGGAGACAGGGGCTACACTGAAGCTTTCTTT; CDR3aa: CASSSGDRGYTEAFF
d_gene: TRBD1; v_gene: TRBV6-5; abundance: -; j_gene: TRBJ1-2; len: 12; CDR3nt: TGTGCCAGCAGTCCTCGGGACAGCGGCTACACCTTC; CDR3aa: CASSPRDSGYTF
d_gene: -; v_gene: TRBV5-1; abundance: -; j_gene: TRBJ2-6; len: 18; CDR3nt: TGCGCCAGCAGCTTGAAGGCTTCAGGGGCATCTGGGGCCAACGTCCTGACTTTC; CDR3aa: CASSLKASGASGANVLTF
d_gene: TRBD1; v_gene: TRBV9; abundance: -; j_gene: TRBJ1-2; len: 14; CDR3nt: TGTGCCAGCAGCGACGCCGGGACAGGGAATGGCTACACCTTC; CDR3aa: CASSDAGTGNGYTF
d_gene: TRBD1; v_gene: TRBV18; abundance: -; j_gene: TRBJ1-5; len: 13; CDR3nt: TGTGCCAGCAATACAGGGGCTAATCAGCCCCAGCATTTT; CDR3aa: CASNTGANQPQHF
d_gene: -; v_gene: TRBV5-4; abundance: -; j_gene: TRBJ1-6; len: 16; CDR3nt: TGTGCCAGCAGCCTAGGGACCAGGGAAAACAATTCACCCCTCCACTTT; CDR3aa: CASSLGTRENNSPLHF
d_gene: TRBD2; v_gene: TRBV29-1; abundance: -; j_gene: TRBJ2-7; len: 16; CDR3nt: TGCAGCGTTGAAGGACTAGCGGGGGCCAAAACCTACGAGCAGTACTTC; CDR3aa: CSVEGLAGAKTYEQYF
d_gene: -; v_gene: TRBV19; abundance: -; j_gene: TRBJ1-6; len: 18; CDR3nt: TGTGCCAGTAGTAAAGCCCGGACAAGCTCGGGTTGGAATTCACCCCTCCACTTT; CDR3aa: CASSKARTSSGWNSPLHF
d_gene: TRBD1; v_gene: TRBV9; abundance: few; j_gene: TRBJ1-6; len: 17; CDR3nt: TGTGCCAGCAGCGTAGCCCGGGACAGTATCAGTAATTCACCCCTCCACTTT; CDR3aa: CASSVARDSISNSPLHF
d_gene: -; v_gene: TRBV6-1; abundance: -; j_gene: TRBJ2-1; len: 12; CDR3nt: TGTGCCAGCAGTGAGGAGAGATATGAGCAGTTCTTC; CDR3aa: CASSEERYEQFF
d_gene: -; v_gene: TRBV4-2; abundance: -; j_gene: TRBJ1-4; len: 16; CDR3nt: TGTGCCAGCAGCCAAAGTCGGTTAGGGTCTAATGAAAAACTGTTTTTT; CDR3aa: CASSQSRLGSNEKLFF
d_gene: -; v_gene: TRBV28; abundance: -; j_gene: TRBJ2-7; len: 15; CDR3nt: TGTGCCAGCAGTCGGCCGACAGCAACCACCTACGAGCAGTACTTC; CDR3aa: CASSRPTATTYEQYF
d_gene: -; v_gene: TRBV29-1; abundance: -; j_gene: TRBJ2-2; len: 12; CDR3nt: TGCAGCGTTAGGGACAACACCGGGGAGCTGTTTTTT; CDR3aa: CSVRDNTGELFF